This entry is about one T cell receptor beta chain. At least ten counts were recorded for this clonotype. This receptor's antigen is unknown. The record has no base qualities; no much larger clone is one base away. Trimming costs V 6 bases and J 0 bases, and their ends lie 21 bases apart. CDR1 SEHNR and CDR2 FQNEAQ are derived from the germline V gene (reference sequence). From the cysteine up to the phenylalanine, the CDR3 has a length of 19 residues. The retained sequence is limited to the CDR3, 57 bases, with the frame set at the first base. Expansion of CD8+CD57+ cells had been shown by flow cytometry in the patients chosen for sequencing. Severe acquired aplastic anemia was diagnosed in all patients according to International Study of Aplastic Anemia and Agranulocytosis and Camitta criteria. Patients had received no therapy at the time of blood sampling. In this study, sorted CD4+ and CD8+ T cells from the blood of healthy subjects and of severe aplastic anemia patients had their TCR repertoires deep-sequenced. Patients were enrolled in the USA under clinicaltrials.gov protocols 00001620, 01623167, 00001397, 00071045, 00081523 and 00961064. Ficoll-Paque density gradient centrifugation was used to isolate peripheral blood mononuclear cells. CD4+ and CD8+ T cells were sorted by FACS or magnetic beads before DNA extraction.

The data originate from a study of CD8+CD57+ T cells in acquired aplastic anemia (dated by TCRdb to 2017 to 2018). The study in broad terms: DNA extracted from sorted CD4+ and CD8+ cells had a mean of approximately 3.4 ug, with a range of about 0.2 to 30 ug. CD8+CD57+ expansion was defined as frequency above the mean frequency observed in healthy subjects.

Genomic DNA was used as template for profiling of TCR beta VDJ combinations and CDR3 sequences. TCR repertoire sequencing was run on an Illumina HiSeq 2000. In the paper's pipeline: TRBV/TRBJ rearrangement plots, CDR3 size and DJ length profiles, and Simpson's diversity index were used to assess repertoires. Whichever DNA sequence was most abundant in the deep sequencing data was defined as the immunodominant clone. CDR3 amino acid sequences were screened for sharing across subjects and compared with published repertoires and the VDJdb database. The public reads were reanalyzed by TCRdb: fastp trimming at Q25, MiXCR alignment, in-frame beta chains only. Identical CDR3 protein sequences are pooled into one entry, listed with their most common genes and DNA. TCRdb assigned the V and J calls; the authors' analysis was not used. A total of some 170,000 distinct CDR3 sequences appear in this sample, around half of them only once. The top ten clonotypes cover 1.1% of the sample.

General findings and caveats noted by the study authors: Twenty-nine CD8+ CDR3 sequences were shared between patients and controls but appeared highly expressed in patients and within their immunodominant clones. CD8+ Simpson's diversity did not differ significantly between patients and healthy controls (P=0.060).

The sequencing sample was made of sorted CD4+, CD8+, or CD8+CD57+ T cells (not recorded which) from PBMCs. The sequence derives from a human donor with aplastic anemia. The sequence is built from TRBV7-9 and TRBJ2-6, with no D gene named confidently. Here is the DNA: TGTGCCAGCAGGTCGAGAAATTCGACCGACTCCTCTGGGGCCAACGTCCTGACTTTC. Its protein reads: CASRSRNSTDSSGANVLTF.